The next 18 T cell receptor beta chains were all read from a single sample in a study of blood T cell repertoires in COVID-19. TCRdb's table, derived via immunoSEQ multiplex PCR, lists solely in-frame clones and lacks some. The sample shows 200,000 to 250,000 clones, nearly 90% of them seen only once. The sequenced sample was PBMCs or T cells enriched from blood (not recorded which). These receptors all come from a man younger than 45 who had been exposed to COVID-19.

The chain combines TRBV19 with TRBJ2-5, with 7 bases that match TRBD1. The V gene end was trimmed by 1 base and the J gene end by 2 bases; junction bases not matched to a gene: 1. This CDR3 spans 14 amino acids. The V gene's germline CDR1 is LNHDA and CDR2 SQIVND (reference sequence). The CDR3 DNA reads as TGTGCCAGTAGTATAGGGGACAGACAAGAGACCCAGTACTTC. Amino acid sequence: CASSIGDRQETQYF.

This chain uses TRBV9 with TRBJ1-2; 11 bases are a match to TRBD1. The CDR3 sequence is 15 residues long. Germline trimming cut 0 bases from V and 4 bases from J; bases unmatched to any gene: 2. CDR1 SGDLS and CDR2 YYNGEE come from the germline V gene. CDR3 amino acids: CASSVDGTGGYGYTF. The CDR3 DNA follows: TGTGCCAGCAGCGTAGATGGGACAGGGGGCTATGGCTACACCTTC.

The CDR3 DNA sequence: TGCGCCAGCAGTCCCTGTTTTTCGGGTGGACTCTTAGGCGAGCAGTACTTC. It specifies CASSPCFSGGLLGEQYF. The chain links TRBV23-1 to TRBJ2-7, with D possibly matching TRBD2 (5 bases). TRBV23-1 is an open reading frame, and its role is uncertain. V shed 4 bases and J shed 6 bases, with 25 bases lying between them. CDR3 length: 17 residues.

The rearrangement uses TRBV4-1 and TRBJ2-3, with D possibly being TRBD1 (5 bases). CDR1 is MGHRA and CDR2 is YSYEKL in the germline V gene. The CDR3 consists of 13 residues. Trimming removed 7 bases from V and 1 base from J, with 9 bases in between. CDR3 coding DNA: TGCGCCAGCAAAGGGGTAGGCACAGATACGCAGTATTTT. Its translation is CASKGVGTDTQYF.

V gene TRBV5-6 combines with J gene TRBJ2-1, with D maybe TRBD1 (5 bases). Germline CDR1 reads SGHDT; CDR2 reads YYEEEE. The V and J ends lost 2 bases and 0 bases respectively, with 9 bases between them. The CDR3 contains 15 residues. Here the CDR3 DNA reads TGTGCCAGCAGCTTTAGGGGTCACTCCTACAATGAGCAGTTCTTC. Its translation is CASSFRGHSYNEQFF.

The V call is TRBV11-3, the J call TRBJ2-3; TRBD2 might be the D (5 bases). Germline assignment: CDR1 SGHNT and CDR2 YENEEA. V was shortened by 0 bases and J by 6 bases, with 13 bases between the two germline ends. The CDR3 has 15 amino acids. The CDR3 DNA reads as TGTGCCAGCAGCTTAGAGGGAGCGCAAGAGGATACGCAGTATTTT. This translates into CASSLEGAQEDTQYF.

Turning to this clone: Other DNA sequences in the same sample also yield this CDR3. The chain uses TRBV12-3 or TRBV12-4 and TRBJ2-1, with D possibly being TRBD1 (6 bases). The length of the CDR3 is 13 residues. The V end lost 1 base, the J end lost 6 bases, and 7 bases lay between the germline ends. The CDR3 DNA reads TGTGCCAGCAGTTTAGACAGGGTCAATGAGCAGTTCTTC. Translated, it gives CASSLDRVNEQFF.

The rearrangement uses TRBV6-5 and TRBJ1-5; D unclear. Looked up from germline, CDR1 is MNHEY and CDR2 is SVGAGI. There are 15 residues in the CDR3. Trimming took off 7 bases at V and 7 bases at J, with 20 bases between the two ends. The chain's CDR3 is CASTPDVSGGQPQHF. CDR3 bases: TGTGCCAGCACCCCGGACGTGAGTGGAGGACAGCCCCAGCATTTT.

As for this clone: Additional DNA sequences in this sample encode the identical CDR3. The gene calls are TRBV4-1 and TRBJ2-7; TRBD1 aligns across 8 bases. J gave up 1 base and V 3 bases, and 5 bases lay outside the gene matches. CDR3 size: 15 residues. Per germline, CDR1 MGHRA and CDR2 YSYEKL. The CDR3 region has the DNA TGCGCCAGCAGCCATCCGGGACAGGCATCCTACGAGCAGTACTTC. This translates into CASSHPGQASYEQYF.

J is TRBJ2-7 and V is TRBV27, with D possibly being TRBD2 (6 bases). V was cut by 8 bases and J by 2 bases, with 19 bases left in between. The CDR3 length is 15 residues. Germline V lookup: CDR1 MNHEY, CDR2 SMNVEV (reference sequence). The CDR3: CASRISGTVAYEQYF. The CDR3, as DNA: TGTGCCAGCCGGATCAGTGGGACTGTAGCCTACGAGCAGTACTTC.

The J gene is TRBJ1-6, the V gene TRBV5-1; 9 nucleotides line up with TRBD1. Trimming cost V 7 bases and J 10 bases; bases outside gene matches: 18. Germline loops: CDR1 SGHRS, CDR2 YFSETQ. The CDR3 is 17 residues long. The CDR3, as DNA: TGCGCCAGCCGCGGAGGGGGACAGGGAATTTTCCACTCACCCCTCCACTTT. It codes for CASRGGGQGIFHSPLHF.

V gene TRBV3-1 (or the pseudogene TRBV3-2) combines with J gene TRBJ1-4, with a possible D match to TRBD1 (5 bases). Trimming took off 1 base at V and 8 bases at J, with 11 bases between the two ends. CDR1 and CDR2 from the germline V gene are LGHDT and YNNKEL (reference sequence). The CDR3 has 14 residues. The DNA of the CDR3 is TGTGCCAGCAGCCAAGGGTCACAGGAAGAAAAACTGTTTTTT. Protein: CASSQGSQEEKLFF.

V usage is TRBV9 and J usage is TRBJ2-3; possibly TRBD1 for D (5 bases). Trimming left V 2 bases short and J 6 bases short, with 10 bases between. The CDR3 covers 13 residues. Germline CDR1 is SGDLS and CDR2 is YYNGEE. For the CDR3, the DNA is TGTGCCAGCAGCGTTGGGAACAGGGATACGCAGTATTTT. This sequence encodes CASSVGNRDTQYF.

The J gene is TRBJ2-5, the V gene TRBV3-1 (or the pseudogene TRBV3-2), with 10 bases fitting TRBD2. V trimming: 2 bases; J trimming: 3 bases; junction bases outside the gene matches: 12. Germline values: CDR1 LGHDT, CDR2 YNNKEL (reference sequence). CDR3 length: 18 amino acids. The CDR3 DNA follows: TGTGCCAGCAGCCAACCTAGCGGGGGAGTGGGATTTAAAGAGACCCAGTACTTC. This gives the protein CASSQPSGGVGFKETQYF.

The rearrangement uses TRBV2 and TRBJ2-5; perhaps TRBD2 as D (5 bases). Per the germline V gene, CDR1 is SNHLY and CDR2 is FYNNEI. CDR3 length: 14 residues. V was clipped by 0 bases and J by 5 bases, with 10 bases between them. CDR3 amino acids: CASSEAKSGETQYF. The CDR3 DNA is TGTGCCAGCAGTGAAGCGAAGTCGGGGGAGACCCAGTACTTC.

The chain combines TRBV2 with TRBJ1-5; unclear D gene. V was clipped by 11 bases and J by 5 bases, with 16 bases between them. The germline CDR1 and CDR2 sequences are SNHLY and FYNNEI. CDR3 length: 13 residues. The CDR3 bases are TGTGCCGTCGGGAGGAGGAGCGATCAGCCCCAGCATTTT. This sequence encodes CAVGRRSDQPQHF.

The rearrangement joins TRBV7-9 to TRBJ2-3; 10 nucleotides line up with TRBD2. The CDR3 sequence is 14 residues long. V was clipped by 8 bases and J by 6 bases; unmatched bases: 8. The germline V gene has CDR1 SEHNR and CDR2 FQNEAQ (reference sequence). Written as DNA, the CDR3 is TGTGCCAGCGCGACGGGACTAGCGAGGGATACGCAGTATTTT. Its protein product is CASATGLARDTQYF. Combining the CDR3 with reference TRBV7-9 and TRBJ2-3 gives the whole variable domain DTGVSQNPRHKITKRGQNVTFRCDPISEHNRLYWYRQTLGQGPEFLTYFQNEAQLEKSRLLSDRFSAERPKGSFSTLEIQRTEQGDSAMYLCASATGLARDTQYFGPGTRLTVL.

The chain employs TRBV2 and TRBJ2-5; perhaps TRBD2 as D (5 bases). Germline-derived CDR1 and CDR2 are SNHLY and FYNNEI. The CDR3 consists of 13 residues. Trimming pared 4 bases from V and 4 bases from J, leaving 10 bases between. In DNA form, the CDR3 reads TGTGCCAGCAGTGGTGGGCTAGCAGAGACCCAGTACTTC. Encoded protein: CASSGGLAETQYF.